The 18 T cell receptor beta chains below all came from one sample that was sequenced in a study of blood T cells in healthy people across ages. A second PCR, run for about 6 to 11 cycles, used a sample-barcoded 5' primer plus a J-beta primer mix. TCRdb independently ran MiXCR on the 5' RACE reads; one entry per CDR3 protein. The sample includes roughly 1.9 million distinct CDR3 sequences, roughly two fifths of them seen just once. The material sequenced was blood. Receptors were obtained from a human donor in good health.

CDR3 region: CASRLTGFVDTQYF. The CDR3, as DNA: TGTGCCAGCAGACTGACAGGGTTCGTAGATACGCAGTATTTT. The chain is built from TRBV6-6 and TRBJ2-3, with 7 bases that match TRBD1. Germline V gene sequence: CDR1 MNHNY, CDR2 SVGAGI (reference sequence). Trimming took 6 bases from V and 5 from J; bases not matched to a gene: 8. CDR3 length equals 14 residues.

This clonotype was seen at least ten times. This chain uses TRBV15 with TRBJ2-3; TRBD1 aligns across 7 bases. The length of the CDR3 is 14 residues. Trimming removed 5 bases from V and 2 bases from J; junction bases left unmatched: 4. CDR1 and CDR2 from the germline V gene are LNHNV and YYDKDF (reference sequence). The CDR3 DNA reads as TGTGCCACCAGCGGACAGGAGGACACAGATACGCAGTATTTT. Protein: CATSGQEDTDTQYF.

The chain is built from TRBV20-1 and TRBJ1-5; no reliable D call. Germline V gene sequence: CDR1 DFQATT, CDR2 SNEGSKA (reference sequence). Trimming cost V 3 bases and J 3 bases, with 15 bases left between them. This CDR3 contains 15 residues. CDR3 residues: CSARSLIAANQPQHF. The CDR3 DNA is TGCAGTGCTAGGTCGCTTATAGCGGCCAATCAGCCCCAGCATTTT.

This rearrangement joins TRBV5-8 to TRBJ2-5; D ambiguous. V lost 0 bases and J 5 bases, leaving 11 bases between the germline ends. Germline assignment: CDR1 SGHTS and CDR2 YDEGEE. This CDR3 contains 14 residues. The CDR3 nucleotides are TGTGCCAGCAGCTTGGAAGGGAAGAGGGAGACCCAGTACTTC. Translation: CASSLEGKRETQYF.

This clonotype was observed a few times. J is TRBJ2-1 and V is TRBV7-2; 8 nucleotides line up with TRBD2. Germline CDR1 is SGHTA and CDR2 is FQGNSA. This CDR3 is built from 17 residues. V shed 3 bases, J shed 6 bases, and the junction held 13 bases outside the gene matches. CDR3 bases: TGTGCCAGCAGCTTGAATACCGGGGGGGGCTTAGGCAATGAGCAGTTCTTC. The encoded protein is CASSLNTGGGLGNEQFF.

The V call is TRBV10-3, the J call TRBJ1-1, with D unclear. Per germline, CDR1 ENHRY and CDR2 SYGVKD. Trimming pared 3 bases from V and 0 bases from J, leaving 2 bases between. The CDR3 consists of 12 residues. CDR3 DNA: TGTGCCATCAGTGAAATGAACACTGAAGCTTTCTTT. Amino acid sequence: CAISEMNTEAFF.

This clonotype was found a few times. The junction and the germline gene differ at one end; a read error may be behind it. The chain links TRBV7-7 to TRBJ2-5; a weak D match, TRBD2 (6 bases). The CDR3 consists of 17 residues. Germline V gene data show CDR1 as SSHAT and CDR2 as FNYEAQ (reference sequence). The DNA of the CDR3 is TGTGCTAGCAGCTTAAGGGTTGCTCGGCCGGGGGTAGAGACCCAGTACTTC. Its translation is CASSLRVARPGVETQYF.

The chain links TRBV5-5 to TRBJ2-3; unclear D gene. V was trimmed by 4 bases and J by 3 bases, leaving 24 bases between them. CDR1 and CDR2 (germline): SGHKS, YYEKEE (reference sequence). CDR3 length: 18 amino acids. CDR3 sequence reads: CASSLPRSTNPVTDTQYF. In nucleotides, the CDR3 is TGTGCCAGCAGCCTCCCTAGAAGCACGAACCCCGTTACAGATACGCAGTATTTT.

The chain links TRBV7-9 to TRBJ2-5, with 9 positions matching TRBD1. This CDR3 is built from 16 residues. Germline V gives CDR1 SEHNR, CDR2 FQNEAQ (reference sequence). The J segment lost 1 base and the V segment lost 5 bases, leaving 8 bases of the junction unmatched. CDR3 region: CASSLETGGRQETQYF. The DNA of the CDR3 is TGTGCCAGCAGCCTAGAAACAGGGGGCCGCCAAGAGACCCAGTACTTC.

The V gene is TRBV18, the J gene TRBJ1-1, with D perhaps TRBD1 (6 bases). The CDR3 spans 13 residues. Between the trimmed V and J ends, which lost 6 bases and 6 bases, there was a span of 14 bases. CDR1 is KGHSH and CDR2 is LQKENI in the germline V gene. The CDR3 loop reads CASSDTQGSEAFF. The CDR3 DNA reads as TGTGCCAGCTCGGATACGCAGGGGTCTGAAGCTTTCTTT.

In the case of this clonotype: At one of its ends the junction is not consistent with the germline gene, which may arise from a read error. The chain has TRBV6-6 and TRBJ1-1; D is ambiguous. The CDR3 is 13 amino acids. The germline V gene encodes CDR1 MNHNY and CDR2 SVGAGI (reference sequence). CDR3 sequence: CASSPPENTGAFF. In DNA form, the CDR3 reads TGTGCCAGCAGTCCTCCGGAGAACACTGGAGCTTTCTTT.

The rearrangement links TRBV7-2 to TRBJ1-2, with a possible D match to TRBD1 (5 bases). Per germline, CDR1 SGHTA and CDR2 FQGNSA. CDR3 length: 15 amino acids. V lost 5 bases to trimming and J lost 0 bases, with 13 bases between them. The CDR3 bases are TGTGCCAGCAGCCCCGTAGGGGAGGCTAACTATGGCTACACCTTC. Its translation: CASSPVGEANYGYTF.

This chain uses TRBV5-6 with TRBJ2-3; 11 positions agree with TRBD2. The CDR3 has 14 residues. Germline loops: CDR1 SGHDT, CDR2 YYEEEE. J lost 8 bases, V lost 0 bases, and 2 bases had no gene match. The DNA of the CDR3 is TGTGCCAGCAGCTTGGGACTAGCGGGGAGTACGCAGTATTTT. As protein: CASSLGLAGSTQYF.

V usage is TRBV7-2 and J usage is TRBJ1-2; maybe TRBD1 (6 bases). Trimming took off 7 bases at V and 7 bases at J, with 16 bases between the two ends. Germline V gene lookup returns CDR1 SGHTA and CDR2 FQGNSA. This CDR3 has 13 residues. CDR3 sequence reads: CASNMWGARGYTF. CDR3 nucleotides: TGTGCCAGCAACATGTGGGGGGCGCGTGGCTACACCTTC. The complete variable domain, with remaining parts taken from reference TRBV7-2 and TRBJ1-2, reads GAGVSQSPSNKVTEKGKDVELRCDPISGHTALYWYRQSLGQGLEFLIYFQGNSAPDKSGLPSDRFSAERTGGSVSTLTIQRTQQEDSAVYLCASNMWGARGYTFGSGTRLTVV.

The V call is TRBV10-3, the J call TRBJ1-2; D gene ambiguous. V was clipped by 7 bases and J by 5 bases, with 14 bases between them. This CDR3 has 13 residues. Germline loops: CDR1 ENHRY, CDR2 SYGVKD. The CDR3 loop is CAIMPDESYGYTF. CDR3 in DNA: TGTGCCATCATGCCGGACGAGAGTTATGGCTACACCTTC.

For the CDR3, the DNA is TGTGCCAGCAGCCCCCCCACCGGGGAGCTGTTTTTT. Amino acid sequence: CASSPPTGELFF. The rearrangement uses TRBV27 and TRBJ2-2; unclear D gene. Germline V CDR1 and CDR2: MNHEY, SMNVEV (reference sequence). The CDR3 is 12 residues long. V was pared by 6 bases and J by 4 bases, with 6 bases between.

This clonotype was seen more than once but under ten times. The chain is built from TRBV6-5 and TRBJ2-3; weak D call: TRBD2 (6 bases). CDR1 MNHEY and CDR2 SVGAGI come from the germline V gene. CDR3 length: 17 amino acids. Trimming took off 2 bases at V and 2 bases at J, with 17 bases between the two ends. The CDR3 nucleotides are TGTGCCAGCAGTTACAGACGGAAGCGGGTTAACACAGATACGCAGTATTTT. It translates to CASSYRRKRVNTDTQYF.

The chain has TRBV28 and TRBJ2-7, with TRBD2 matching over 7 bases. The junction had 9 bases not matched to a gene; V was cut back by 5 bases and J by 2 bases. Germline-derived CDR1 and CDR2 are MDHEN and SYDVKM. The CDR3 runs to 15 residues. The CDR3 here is CASSPAAGVPYEQYF. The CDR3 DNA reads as TGTGCCAGCAGTCCGGCGGCGGGAGTCCCCTACGAGCAGTACTTC.